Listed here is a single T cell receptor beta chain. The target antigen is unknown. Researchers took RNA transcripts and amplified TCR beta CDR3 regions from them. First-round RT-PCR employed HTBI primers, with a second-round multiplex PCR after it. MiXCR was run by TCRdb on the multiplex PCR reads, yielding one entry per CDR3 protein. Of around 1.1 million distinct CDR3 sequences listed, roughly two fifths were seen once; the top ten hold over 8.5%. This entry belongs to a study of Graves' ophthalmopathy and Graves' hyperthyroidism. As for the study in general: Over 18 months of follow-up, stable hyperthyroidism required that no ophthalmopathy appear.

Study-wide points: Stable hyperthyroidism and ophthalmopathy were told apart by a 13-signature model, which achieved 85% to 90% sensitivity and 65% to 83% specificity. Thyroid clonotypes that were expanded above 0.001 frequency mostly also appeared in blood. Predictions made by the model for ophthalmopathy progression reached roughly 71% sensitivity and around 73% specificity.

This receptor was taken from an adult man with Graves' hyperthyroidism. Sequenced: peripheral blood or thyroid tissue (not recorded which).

Written as DNA, the CDR3 is TGTGCCAGCACCCACCGCCGGGACAGGGCTCATGGCTACACCTTC. The encoded protein is CASTHRRDRAHGYTF. The chain carries TRBV10-3 and TRBJ1-2; 9 bases agree with TRBD1. The CDR3 covers 15 residues. J gave up 6 bases and V 10 bases, and 15 bases lay outside the gene matches. Looked up from germline, CDR1 is ENHRY and CDR2 is SYGVKD.